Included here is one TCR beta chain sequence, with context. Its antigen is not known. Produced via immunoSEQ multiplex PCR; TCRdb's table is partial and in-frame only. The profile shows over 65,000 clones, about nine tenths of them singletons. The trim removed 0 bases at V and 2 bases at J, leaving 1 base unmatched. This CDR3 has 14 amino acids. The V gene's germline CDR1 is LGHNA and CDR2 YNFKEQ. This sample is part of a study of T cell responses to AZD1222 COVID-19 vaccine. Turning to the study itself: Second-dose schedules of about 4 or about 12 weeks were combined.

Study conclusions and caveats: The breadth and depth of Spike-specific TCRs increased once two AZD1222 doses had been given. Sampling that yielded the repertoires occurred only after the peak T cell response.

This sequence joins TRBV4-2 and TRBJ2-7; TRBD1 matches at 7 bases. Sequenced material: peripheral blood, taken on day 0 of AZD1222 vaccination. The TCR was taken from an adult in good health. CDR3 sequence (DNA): TGTGCCAGCAGCCAAGATGGACAGGCCTACGAGCAGTACTTC. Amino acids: CASSQDGQAYEQYF.